This T cell receptor beta chain was obtained from a study of cytomegalovirus exposure and HLA in healthy donors. Whole-study results and caveats: Later analysis suggested links between common viral pathogens and several top significant clusters. Three chains tied to CMV proved CMV antigen-specific in vitro. In an earlier analysis, about 87% or about 30%: the productive usage of most TCR beta V segments. In a later analysis, 15,000 to 20,000 TCR beta sequences were associated with HLA alleles at 0.05 false discovery rate.

The PCR was carried out with 60 Vbeta primers and 13 Jbeta primers. Only in-frame clones appear in the TCRdb table, and some are missing; sequencing was by immunoSEQ multiplex PCR. The table includes under 200,000 clones, around three quarters detected once. This CDR3 region has 14 residues. CDR1 is KGHSH, CDR2 LQKENI, per germline. V was trimmed by 1 base and J by 4 bases, leaving 10 bases between them. Details on this clone: Its target is unknown.

The gene calls are TRBV18 and TRBJ1-2; no firm D call. This receptor was obtained from a man aged 35 to 55 in good health and CMV-seronegative. The sequencing input was PBMCs. In DNA, the CDR3 is TGTGCCAGCTCACCACAAGCGATCCCCTATGGCTACACCTTC. Translated: CASSPQAIPYGYTF.